Listed below are T cell receptor beta chains from one sample, sequenced in a study of CXCR3-negative and CXCR3-positive naive CD8 T cells. Using the 5' RACE reads, TCRdb records one entry per CDR3 protein without DNA. This sample contains some 3,500 distinct CDR3 sequences. Sequenced input: naive CXCR3- CD8+ T cells from blood. The source is a human donor in good health. Some clones in this sample may be carry-over from other donors' samples. CDR3s include the opening cysteine and the closing phenylalanine or tryptophan. Size values are once, few and many counts, or a class for expanded clones, and some rows have none.

CASSQGRGTYYGYTF	medium-sized	TRBV4-3	TRBJ1-2
CASSQDRGTSNFGEQFF	medium-sized	TRBV4-1	TRBJ2-1
CSVESTSNYGYTF	.	TRBV29-1	TRBJ1-2
CASSKARAGWYEQYF	medium-sized	TRBV21-1	TRBJ2-7
CAISEDDTDTQYF	.	TRBV10-3	TRBJ2-3
CSVQPTGGSNYGYTF	medium-sized	TRBV29-1	TRBJ1-2
CASAGHRADTQYF	.	TRBV12-3/TRBV12-4	TRBJ2-3
CSVVDSAGELFF	.	TRBV29-1	TRBJ2-2
CASSLAGGNTEAFF	.	TRBV5-1	TRBJ1-1
CASSGGLAGPTYNEQFF	medium-sized	TRBV7-6	TRBJ2-1
CSARDTSERNYGYTF	medium-sized	TRBV20-1	TRBJ1-2
CATRPAGWNTEAFF	medium-sized	TRBV15	TRBJ1-1
CASSVAEGHYEQYF	medium-sized	TRBV9	TRBJ2-7
CSVFLEVNTEAFF	medium-sized	TRBV29-1	TRBJ1-1
CASSPVRGALRETQYF	medium-sized	TRBV7-8	TRBJ2-5
CASSGWDRNLGTEAFF	.	TRBV19	TRBJ1-1
CASSSPDSNEAFF	medium-sized	TRBV7-9	TRBJ1-1
CASSWAGEAFF	medium-sized	TRBV6-5	TRBJ1-1
CASSPLNRDFRYTF	medium-sized	TRBV7-2	TRBJ1-2
CASSLLRGTEWNEQYF	.	TRBV5-1	TRBJ2-7
CASSPTTGASSYNEQFF	.	TRBV5-1	TRBJ2-1
CASSWAGLEKLFF	.	TRBV12-3/TRBV12-4	TRBJ1-4
CSVIARGGFGYTF	.	TRBV29-1	TRBJ1-2
CASSVGGEGQGFGYTF	medium-sized	TRBV9	TRBJ1-2
CASSWGNEQFF	.	TRBV6-2/TRBV6-3	TRBJ2-1
CASSFLQGTYEQYF	.	TRBV11-2	TRBJ2-7
CASTPAVAGAYNEQFF	medium-sized	TRBV12-3/TRBV12-4	TRBJ2-1
CSAALPYGYTF	.	TRBV29-1	TRBJ1-2
CASSFTGGATEAFF	medium-sized	TRBV5-1	TRBJ1-1
CASSKGLGETQYF	medium-sized	TRBV5-1	TRBJ2-5
CASSQEFVAPVGAQFF	.	TRBV4-3	TRBJ2-1
CSVPQGESNQPQHF	medium-sized	TRBV29-1	TRBJ1-5
CSARGLAGTRTYYNEQFF	medium-sized	TRBV20-1	TRBJ2-1
CSANSYTEAFF	.	TRBV20-1	TRBJ1-1
CSVALGGNTGELFF	medium-sized	TRBV29-1	TRBJ2-2
CASSFAPPERASYEQYF	medium-sized	TRBV12-3/TRBV12-4	TRBJ2-7